Each of the 28 T cell receptor beta chains below was sequenced from the same sample in a study of tumor-infiltrating lymphocytes in primary liver carcinoma. The source material, 20-30 mg of unsorted bulk tissue, was used to co-extract RNA and DNA. Using a constant-region primer together with ProtoScript II reverse transcriptase, TCR beta cDNA was made from 500 to 650 ng of total RNA. A slightly modified ARM-PCR protocol with three nested multiplex PCR rounds produced these TCR beta libraries. Running about 11 cycles apiece, the first two PCR rounds relied on TRBV1-TRBV30 forward primers together with a C-beta reverse primer. TCRdb recomputed calls from the multiplex PCR reads with MiXCR, one row per CDR3 protein. The table records over 100,000 distinct CDR3 sequences, around 70% of them present only once. Sequences were obtained from tumor-adjacent normal liver tissue. The receptors shown here come from a woman aged 55 to 70 with primary liver carcinoma and hepatitis B virus infection.

About this clonotype itself: One end of the junction varies from germline; a read error may be responsible. The chain joins TRBV25-1 to TRBJ2-7; D is uncertain. CDR3 length: 12 residues. The V gene's germline CDR1 is MGHDK and CDR2 SYGVNS. CDR3 bases: TGTACCAGCAACTCCAGCTCCTACGAGCAGTACTTC. Amino acid sequence: CTSNSSSYEQYF.

This clonotype was recorded only once. It is likely a read error, because the conserved phenylalanine at the end of the CDR3 is missing. V is TRBV29-1 and J is TRBJ1-2; D not certain. Deletions cut 3 bases from V and 7 bases from J, with 9 bases between. CDR3 length equals 11 residues. Per the germline V gene, CDR1 is SQVTM and CDR2 is ANQGSEA. The CDR3 spells CSVEEGVGYTL. CDR3 bases: TGCAGCGTTGAGGAGGGCGTTGGCTACACCCTC.

About this clonotype itself: The CDR3 ends on some other residue instead of the conserved phenylalanine or tryptophan, so this is likely a read error. The DNA is left out, because the CDR3 cannot be placed on it with certainty; the CDR3 is given as TCRdb lists it. The V call is TRBV5-1, the J call TRBJ2-7. The CDR3 contains 14 residues when both ends are counted. The germline V gene encodes CDR1 SGHRS and CDR2 YFSETQ. CDR3 loop: CASSLDSQAYERYY.

This clonotype was recorded at least ten times. This chain joins TRBV10-2 and TRBJ2-5; D uncertain. V lost 2 bases, J lost 5 bases, and 9 bases lay in between. Germline V lookup: CDR1 WSHSY, CDR2 SAAADI. CDR3 length: 13 residues. Written as DNA, the CDR3 is TGCGCCAGCAGTGAGGAGGTCATTGAGACCCAGTACTTC. Translated, it gives CASSEEVIETQYF.

Details on this clonotype: The junction does not match germline at one end; this may be a read error. This sequence joins TRBV4-1 and TRBJ2-7; no clear D gene. From germline, CDR1 is MGHRA and CDR2 YSYEKL. The length of the CDR3 is 17 residues. CDR3 region: CACSQDRGGVGTYEQYF. CDR3 in DNA: TGCGCCTGCAGTCAAGACCGCGGCGGAGTTGGGACCTACGAGCAGTACTTC.

This clonotype has a count of ten or more. The J gene is TRBJ2-7, the V gene TRBV6-1; 7 bases line up with TRBD2. Germline loops: CDR1 MNHNS, CDR2 SASEGT. The CDR3 has 15 residues. V dropped 2 bases and J dropped 4; count of bases not matched to a gene: 8. CDR3 sequence reads: CASSEHEGGPYEQYF. As DNA, the CDR3 is TGTGCCAGCAGTGAACATGAGGGAGGGCCTTACGAGCAGTACTTC.

Comment on this clonotype: The conserved phenylalanine or tryptophan is not found at the CDR3 terminus, so this likely reflects a read error. The limits of the CDR3 on the DNA are not certain, so only TCRdb's listed CDR3 is given. The V and J genes are TRBV11-2 and TRBJ1-6; TRBD1, the D gene given by the table, was not confirmed from the DNA. The CDR3 extends over 14 residues, inclusive of both ends. Germline lookup yields CDR1 SGHAT and CDR2 FQNNGV. The CDR3 loop is CASSKQDWDSPLQL.

Notes on this clonotype: An end of the junction does not agree with germline; a read error may underlie this. The rearrangement links TRBV11-2 to TRBJ2-1, with D possibly TRBD1 on 7 matching bases. The CDR3 sequence is 17 residues long. Germline values: CDR1 SGHAT, CDR2 FQNNGV. CDR3 sequence: CASSLGGAGGRGNEQFF. The DNA for the CDR3 is TGCGCCAGCAGCTTAGGGGGCGCAGGGGGGAGAGGTAATGAGCAGTTCTTC.

On this clonotype itself: Germline and junction disagree at one end, which may indicate a read error. The chain has TRBV29-1 and TRBJ2-7, with 9 bases that match TRBD1. Germline lookup yields CDR1 SQVTM and CDR2 ANQGSEA. The length of the CDR3 is 12 residues. The CDR3 nucleotides are TGCAGCGTTGAAGGGACAGGGGACGTGCAGCACTTC. Translated: CSVEGTGDVQHF.

This rearrangement joins TRBV4-2 to TRBJ2-7; tentatively, D is TRBD1 (7 bases). Trimming pared 3 bases from V and 3 bases from J, leaving 18 bases between. The germline V gene has CDR1 LGHNA and CDR2 YNFKEQ. The CDR3 covers 16 residues. This chain's CDR3 is CASSQSQGEASYEQYF. CDR3 nucleotide sequence: TGTGCCAGCAGCCAGTCCCAGGGGGAGGCTAGCTACGAGCAGTACTTC.

The V gene is TRBV11-3, the J gene TRBJ2-3; a weak D match, TRBD2 (5 bases). With 6 bases removed from V and 4 bases from J, the gap between germline ends came to 17 bases. Germline V gene lookup returns CDR1 SGHNT and CDR2 YENEEA. The CDR3 extends over 15 amino acids. CDR3 sequence reads: CASSSLAGPADTQYF. As DNA, the CDR3 is TGTGCCAGCAGTTCCCTTGCGGGCCCCGCAGATACGCAGTATTTT. Full variable domain (outside the CDR3, taken from reference TRBV11-3 and TRBJ2-3): EAGVVQSPRYKIIEKKQPVAFWCNPISGHNTLYWYLQNLGQGPELLIRYENEEAVDDSQLPKDRFSAERLKGVDSTLKIQPAELGDSAVYLCASSSLAGPADTQYFGPGTRLTVL.

V and J are TRBV6-5 and TRBJ2-7; D call uncertain. Trimming cost V 5 bases and J 4 bases, with 12 bases left between them. The CDR3 totals 13 residues. Germline CDR1 MNHEY, CDR2 SVGAGI. The CDR3 here is CASSHDTGYEQYF. For the CDR3, the DNA is TGTGCCAGCAGTCATGACACCGGTTACGAGCAGTACTTC.

A note on this clonotype: A junction end diverges from the germline sequence, so it may reflect a read error. This chain joins TRBV4-2 and TRBJ1-3; perhaps TRBD1 as D (6 bases). This CDR3 comprises 13 residues. Per germline, CDR1 LGHNA and CDR2 YNFKEQ. CDR3 sequence: CAGSCPQGDTIYF. In nucleotides, the CDR3 is TGTGCCGGCAGCTGCCCACAGGGCGACACCATATATTTT.

Concerning this clonotype: The CDR3 does not close with the conserved phenylalanine or tryptophan, likely indicating a read error. CDR3: CASSISGARHGANVLTS. In nucleotides, the CDR3 is TGTGCCAGCAGTATTAGCGGGGCCAGGCATGGGGCCAACGTCCTGACTTCC. The rearrangement joins TRBV7-8 to TRBJ2-6; TRBD2 matches 8 bases. The CDR3 runs 17 residues. Unmatched junction bases numbered 10, after V lost 6 bases and J lost 3 bases. Germline CDR1 is SGHVS and CDR2 is FQNEAQ.

This clonotype was observed a few times. The chain employs TRBV20-1 and TRBJ2-3, with D perhaps TRBD2 (6 bases). CDR3 length: 13 residues. Germline-derived CDR1 and CDR2 are DFQATT and SNEGSKA (reference sequence). The V gene lost 2 bases and the J gene lost 6 bases, with 12 bases spanning the gap. CDR3 nucleotide sequence: TGCAGTGCTAGACAGCGGGCTCAGGATACGCAGTATTTT. Translating it yields CSARQRAQDTQYF.

This clonotype came up a few times. This sequence may be a read error, since a much larger clone differs from it by one base. V is TRBV12-5 and J is TRBJ1-2, with no clear D. Deletions cut 0 bases from V and 8 bases from J, with 13 bases between. This CDR3 is built from 14 residues. Germline V lookup: CDR1 LGHNT, CDR2 FRNRAP. The CDR3 coding sequence is TGTGCTAGTGGTTTGGTATGTTCGGGAGGCGGCTACACCTTC. Its protein is CASGLVCSGGGYTF.

This clonotype has a single count. At one end, the junction sequence differs from germline, possibly due to a read error. The rearrangement links TRBV10-3 to TRBJ1-3, with D perhaps matching TRBD1 (5 bases). Germline V gives CDR1 ENHRY, CDR2 SYGVKD. The CDR3 loop spans 13 amino acids. CDR3 loop: CAIQGVSGNIIYF. CDR3 in DNA: TGTGCCATCCAGGGCGTCTCTGGAAACATCATATATTTT.

In this sample, this clonotype turned up many times. This chain links TRBV7-9 with TRBJ2-1; no definite D call. Germline assignment: CDR1 SEHNR and CDR2 FQNEAQ (reference sequence). CDR3 length: 14 residues. The V gene lost 2 bases and the J gene lost 9 bases, with 14 bases spanning the gap. The CDR3 DNA sequence: TGTGCCAGCAGCTTATTTTGGGAAGCCCCTGAGCAGTTCTTC. Amino acid sequence: CASSLFWEAPEQFF.

This clonotype was detected only a few times. CDR3 in amino acids: CASSTSELGQGLGEQYF. The DNA for the CDR3 is TGTGCCAGCAGTACTTCAGAACTGGGACAGGGGCTGGGCGAGCAGTACTTC. The chain is built from TRBV28 and TRBJ2-7; 10 bases agree with TRBD1. Trimming took 5 bases from V and 6 from J; bases not matched to a gene: 16. The CDR3 sequence is 17 residues long. Germline-derived CDR1 and CDR2 are MDHEN and SYDVKM.

With regard to this clonotype: Sequence at one end of the junction differs from germline and may be a read error. The chain carries TRBV12-3 or TRBV12-4 and TRBJ2-1; D call uncertain. The CDR3 contains 11 residues. CDR3 bases: TGTGCCAGGAGTTGGAGTAGGACGCAGTTCTTC. Translated, it gives CARSWSRTQFF.

Details on this clonotype: A much larger clonotype is one base distant, so this may be a read error. J is TRBJ1-5 and V is TRBV2; 8 bases fit TRBD1. From germline, CDR1 is SNHLY and CDR2 FYNNEI. The CDR3 runs to 13 residues. CDR3 sequence: CANSWTGHQPQHF. DNA for the CDR3: TGTGCCAACAGTTGGACAGGGCATCAGCCCCAGCATTTT.

This clonotype was found once. One end of the junction fails to match germline, which may point to a read error. The chain uses TRBV4-2 and TRBJ1-6, with a weak D call TRBD1 (5 bases). The V gene's germline CDR1 is LGHNA and CDR2 YNFKEQ. The CDR3 loop spans 16 amino acids. In nucleotides, the CDR3 is TGTGCCAGCAGTCAAGACCCGGGACGCGGGAATTCACCCCTCCACTTT. As protein: CASSQDPGRGNSPLHF.

Concerning this clonotype: Compared with germline, one end of the junction differs, possibly owing to a read error. DNA for the CDR3: TGTACCAGCAGCTTGTATCAGAGGAGGAACTCTGAAGCTTTCTTT. Encoded protein: CTSSLYQRRNSEAFF. The rearrangement links TRBV5-4 to TRBJ1-1; no reliable D call. The germline V gene encodes CDR1 SGHNT and CDR2 YYREEE (reference sequence). CDR3 size: 15 residues.

As to this clonotype: The junction shows a germline mismatch at one end, possibly a read error. V and J are TRBV29-1 and TRBJ2-7; 9 bases line up with TRBD1. There are 11 residues in the CDR3. Germline CDR1 is SQVTM and CDR2 is ANQGSEA. The CDR3 loop is CSAQGAIGLYF. The DNA for the CDR3 is TGCAGCGCACAGGGGGCCATAGGGCTGTACTTT.

V and J are TRBV4-2 and TRBJ2-7, with no clear D. Germline V gene sequence: CDR1 LGHNA, CDR2 YNFKEQ. Trimming took 2 bases from V and 1 from J, leaving 12 bases between them. The CDR3 is made up of 15 amino acids. This CDR3 is CASSQTWRGSYEQYF. The CDR3 nucleotides read TGTGCCAGCAGCCAAACATGGCGCGGATCCTACGAGCAGTACTTC.

About this clonotype itself: Its ends do not fully match the called genes, so a read error is possible. The J gene is TRBJ2-7, the V gene TRBV6-5; TRBD1 aligns across 7 bases. CDR1 is MNHEY, CDR2 SVGAGI, per germline. The CDR3 is made up of 13 amino acids. CDR3 DNA: TGTGACAGCAGAACAGGGGCCGTATACGAGCAGTACTTC. Its protein product is CDSRTGAVYEQYF.

The gene calls are TRBV25-1 and TRBJ1-6; 8 bases map to TRBD1. CDR3 length equals 15 residues. Germline trimming cut 2 bases from V and 6 bases from J; bases unmatched to any gene: 3. Looked up from germline, CDR1 is MGHDK and CDR2 is SYGVNS. CDR3 loop: CASSEPDRGNSPLHF. CDR3 bases: TGTGCCAGCAGTGAACCTGACAGGGGTAATTCACCCCTCCACTTT.

This chain links TRBV13 with TRBJ1-2; D may be TRBD1 (5 bases). The CDR3 contains 17 residues. Trimming pared 6 bases from V and 2 bases from J, leaving 22 bases between. Germline V gives CDR1 PRHDT, CDR2 FYEKMQ (reference sequence). The CDR3 DNA is TGTGCCAGCAGTCGGGGCGCGGTATTAGGGGAGAACTATGGCTACACCTTC. This encodes CASSRGAVLGENYGYTF.